This record covers a single T cell receptor beta chain. These data are taken from a study of cytomegalovirus exposure and HLA in healthy donors. Nominally healthy donors provided the samples, though records likely missed some immune exposures. Amplification used 60 Vbeta primers and 13 Jbeta primers. Here immunoSEQ multiplex PCR was the method, and the copy in TCRdb shows in-frame clones only, minus some. Of 200,000 or so clones in the sample, roughly 80% were seen once. Germline V CDR1 and CDR2: MNHEY, SMNVEV (reference sequence). V was pared by 1 base and J by 4 bases, with 9 bases between. This CDR3 is built from 14 residues.

The source is a boy between 5 and 17 years old in good health and CMV-seronegative. This chain connects TRBV27 to TRBJ2-3; a weak D match, TRBD1 (6 bases). The sequencing sample was made of PBMCs. The CDR3 DNA reads TGTGCCAGCAGTTTATATTCAGGGGCAGATACGCAGTATTTT. Translation gives CASSLYSGADTQYF.